These 10 T cell receptor beta chains originate from one sample sequenced in a study of tumor and adjacent non-tumor tissue in lung cancer. The template was RNA from unsorted bulk tissue. The library came from three nested PCR rounds adapted from ARM-PCR protocols. From the multiplex PCR reads, TCRdb called clonotypes with MiXCR, one entry per CDR3 protein. This table holds some 120,000 distinct CDR3 sequences, approximately 66% found once. The sequencing sample was made of lung tumor tissue. All receptors derive from a man aged 30 to 39 with non-small cell lung cancer.

This clonotype came up once. This could be a read error, since a much larger clone is one nucleotide away. The gene calls are TRBV12-3 or TRBV12-4 and TRBJ2-5; D possibly matches TRBD1 or TRBD2 (5 bases each). The V end lost 6 bases, the J end lost 3 bases, and 11 bases lay between the germline ends. The CDR3 totals 13 residues. CDR3 coding DNA: TGTGCCAGCAGGCTACAGGAGGAAGAGACCCAGTACTTC. It is translated as CASRLQEEETQYF.

As to this clonotype: The CDR3 ends on some other residue instead of the conserved phenylalanine or tryptophan, so this is likely a read error. The chain combines TRBV10-3 with TRBJ1-1; 7 bases agree with TRBD1. Per germline, CDR1 ENHRY and CDR2 SYGVKD. The CDR3 consists of 12 residues. CDR3 sequence (DNA): TGTGTCACCACCACAGGGGACACTGAAGCTTTCTTA. It yields the protein CVTTTGDTEAFL.

There are a few counts of this clonotype. J is TRBJ2-1 and V is TRBV19, with TRBD2 identical over 9 bases. There are 15 residues in the CDR3. The V gene's germline CDR1 is LNHDA and CDR2 SQIVND (reference sequence). The V gene end was trimmed by 3 bases and the J gene end by 6 bases; junction bases not matched to a gene: 6. As DNA, the CDR3 is TGTGCCAGTAGTATGTCGACTAGCGGTCTCAATGAGCAGTTCTTC. It codes for CASSMSTSGLNEQFF.

To note about this clonotype: Without the conserved terminal phenylalanine or tryptophan, this CDR3 likely stems from a read error. The gene calls are TRBV4-1 and TRBJ1-2; D gene unclear. The V gene's germline CDR1 is MGHRA and CDR2 YSYEKL. CDR3 size: 15 residues. The CDR3 nucleotides are TGCGCCAGTAGCCCAACAGAGTCTTTTAACTATGGCTACACCTTA. Protein sequence: CASSPTESFNYGYTL.

V is TRBV19 and J is TRBJ1-1; a possible D gene is TRBD1 (5 bases). Germline-derived CDR1 and CDR2 are LNHDA and SQIVND (reference sequence). CDR3 length equals 15 residues. Trimming left V 5 bases short and J 5 bases short, with 18 bases between. CDR3: CASSSTFRGGTEAFF. The CDR3 nucleotides read TGTGCCAGTAGTTCAACGTTTAGGGGAGGGACTGAAGCTTTCTTT.

This clonotype was observed at least ten times. The chain combines TRBV12-3 or TRBV12-4 with TRBJ1-5; TRBD1 matches 8 bases. The CDR3 contains 14 residues. The J segment lost 7 bases and the V segment lost 6 bases, leaving 8 bases of the junction unmatched. The CDR3 sequence is CASSSGTGHQPQHF. The DNA of the CDR3 is TGTGCCAGCAGCTCCGGGACAGGCCACCAGCCCCAGCATTTT.

This clonotype was observed at least ten times. This chain joins TRBV24-1 and TRBJ2-1; 8 positions agree with TRBD1. Trimming took 4 bases from V and 7 from J; bases not matched to a gene: 5. From germline, CDR1 is KGHDR and CDR2 SFDVKD. The length of the CDR3 is 14 residues. The CDR3 spells CATSEGQGRNEQFF. The DNA for the CDR3 is TGTGCCACCAGTGAAGGACAGGGACGGAATGAGCAGTTCTTC.

This clonotype was found once. This clone may be a read error of a much larger clone one base away. Since the CDR3 does not end with the conserved phenylalanine or tryptophan, this likely comes from a read error. The chain joins TRBV5-4 to TRBJ2-5; D is possibly TRBD1 (6 bases). The CDR3 covers 12 residues. Trimming pared 10 bases from V and 4 bases from J, leaving 14 bases between. Germline loops: CDR1 SGHNT, CDR2 YYREEE (reference sequence). The CDR3 sequence: CASGEGGETQYS. DNA of the CDR3: TGTGCCTCCGGGGAAGGGGGAGAGACCCAGTACTCC.

This clonotype has a count of ten or more. The chain has TRBV20-1 and TRBJ1-3; 7 bases agree with TRBD1. Losses at the gene ends were 4 bases for V and 2 bases for J; bases not matched to a gene: 2. The CDR3 covers 13 residues. The V gene's germline CDR1 is DFQATT and CDR2 SNEGSKA (reference sequence). The chain's CDR3 is CSAKQGAGNTIYF. For the CDR3, the DNA is TGCAGTGCTAAGCAGGGGGCTGGAAACACCATATATTTT.

The V gene is TRBV2, the J gene TRBJ2-5, with 8 bases identical to TRBD2. The CDR3 covers 13 residues. From germline, CDR1 is SNHLY and CDR2 FYNNEI. V gave up 4 bases and J gave up 2 bases; unmatched junction bases: 0. CDR3 protein: CASSASGQETQYF. CDR3 sequence (DNA): TGTGCCAGCAGTGCTAGCGGGCAAGAGACCCAGTACTTC.